Here is one T cell receptor beta chain with its context. What it binds is unknown. Between the trimmed V and J ends, which lost 3 bases and 4 bases, there was a span of 13 bases. The CDR3 runs to 15 residues. CDR1 and CDR2 (germline): MNHNY, SVGAGI (reference sequence). Measured with immunoSEQ multiplex PCR; TCRdb has only the in-frame clones, and not every one. The table shows around 9,400 clones, with 90% to 95% occurring only once. The data derive from a study of graft-versus-host responses after intestinal transplantation. As for the study in general: Following induction with anti-thymocyte globulin, all recipients were given tacrolimus and steroids for about 3 years.

Findings and caveats of the study: Researchers found GvH clones in recipient marrow, and some showed up first in ileum or blood.

J is TRBJ1-5 and V is TRBV6-6; D not certain. This clonotype was sampled from a human patient who received an intestinal transplant, so some T cells may come from the graft donor. The material sequenced was bone marrow, taken 500 to 550 days after intestinal transplantation. The CDR3 here is CASSYSSAGNQPQHF. Here the CDR3 DNA reads TGTGCCAGCAGTTATAGCAGCGCGGGGAATCAGCCCCAGCATTTT.